These 11 T cell receptor beta chains originate from one sample sequenced in a study of T cell repertoires in cytomegalovirus infection. TCRdb re-analysed the reads in MiXCR, keeping a single row per CDR3 protein. The sample lists 900,000 to 950,000 distinct CDR3 sequences; 31% were seen once. Their target antigens are unknown. Sequencing was performed on cultured CD8+ T cells from PBMCs, taken from culture after CMV antigen stimulation. These receptors originate from a human donor in good health (CMV status not recorded). Some clones in this sample may be carry-over from other donors' samples.

The CDR3 spells CASGLVGDWNSPLHF. CDR3 nucleotide sequence: TGTGCTAGTGGTTTGGTTGGGGATTGGAATTCACCCCTCCACTTT. The chain couples TRBV12-5 to TRBJ1-6; unclear D gene. This CDR3 comprises 15 residues. Trimming pared 0 bases from V and 7 bases from J, leaving 10 bases between. Germline V lookup: CDR1 LGHNT, CDR2 FRNRAP.

The chain has TRBV27 and TRBJ2-2; 9 nucleotides align to TRBD1. The CDR3 spans 15 residues. Germline V gene data show CDR1 as MNHEY and CDR2 as SMNVEV (reference sequence). After removal of 7 bases from V and 7 bases from J, the junction contained 10 bases not matched to a gene. CDR3 region: CASKVGQGQGGELFF. CDR3 in DNA: TGTGCCAGCAAAGTCGGACAGGGGCAGGGCGGGGAGCTGTTTTTT.

This clonotype turned up a few times. The chain links TRBV11-3 to TRBJ2-2; no definite D call. The V end was cut by 4 bases, the J end by 7 bases, with 16 bases between. Germline values: CDR1 SGHNT, CDR2 YENEEA. The CDR3 runs 15 residues. The DNA of the CDR3 is TGTGCCAGCAGCTCTGTTGACGCAGCAAGCGGGGAGCTGTTTTTT. It specifies CASSSVDAASGELFF.

Only a few counts were recorded for this clonotype. This chain joins TRBV3-1 and TRBJ1-2, with D possibly TRBD1 on 5 matching bases. The CDR3 length is 15 residues. The germline V gene encodes CDR1 LGHDT and CDR2 YNNKEL (reference sequence). Trimming removed 3 bases at V and 4 bases at J, with 15 bases between. This CDR3 reads CASSHRQRPTYGYTF. CDR3 bases: TGTGCCAGCAGCCACCGACAGCGTCCTACCTATGGCTACACCTTC.

The chain recombines TRBV7-8 with TRBJ2-1; D might be TRBD1 or TRBD2, each matching 5 bases. Trimming removed 6 bases from V and 8 bases from J, with 20 bases in between. The CDR3 is 15 residues long. CDR1 is SGHVS, CDR2 FQNEAQ, per germline. The DNA of the CDR3 is TGTGCCAGCAGATTGGGGGTTATCCAAGGGCATGAGCAGTTCTTC. Its protein is CASRLGVIQGHEQFF.

On this clonotype itself: An end of the junction differs from the germline gene, which may be a read error. The chain uses TRBV27 and TRBJ2-5, with 8 positions matching TRBD2. Looked up from germline, CDR1 is MNHEY and CDR2 is SMNVEV (reference sequence). The CDR3 is 16 amino acids. In DNA, the CDR3 is TGTGTCAGCAGTCCGGGTAGCGGGGACTACCAAGAGACCCAGTACTTC. It codes for CVSSPGSGDYQETQYF.

Only a few counts were recorded for this clonotype. J is TRBJ2-7 and V is TRBV7-6; D call uncertain. The CDR3 has 15 amino acids. Trimming shortened V by 2 bases and J by 2 bases, and 13 bases separated the two germline ends. The germline CDR1 and CDR2 sequences are SGHVS and FNYEAQ. This CDR3 reads CASSLSGPPTYEQYF. In nucleotides, the CDR3 is TGTGCCAGCAGCTTATCAGGACCGCCGACCTACGAGCAGTACTTC.

The chain carries TRBV6-5 and TRBJ1-6; perhaps TRBD1 as D (6 bases). V shed 7 bases and J shed 0 bases, with 13 bases lying between them. CDR1 is MNHEY, CDR2 SVGAGI, per germline. This CDR3 spans 16 amino acids. The CDR3 region is CASTRTVSSYNSPLHF. Written as DNA, the CDR3 is TGTGCCAGCACCAGGACAGTCAGCTCCTATAATTCACCCCTCCACTTT.

The chain carries TRBV28 and TRBJ1-6, with D perhaps TRBD1 (6 bases). There are 14 residues in the CDR3. Germline CDR1 is MDHEN and CDR2 is SYDVKM. Trimming pared 3 bases from V and 10 bases from J, leaving 13 bases between. CDR3 sequence (DNA): TGTGCCAGCAGTTTGGCAGGGGCCCAATCACCCCTCCACTTT. Its protein product is CASSLAGAQSPLHF.

On this clonotype itself: One end of the junction varies from germline; a read error may be responsible. The chain has TRBV12-3 or TRBV12-4 and TRBJ2-2, with D unclear. CDR3 length: 12 residues. The CDR3 protein is CTSSMSTGELFF. The CDR3 nucleotides are TGTACCAGCAGTATGTCCACCGGGGAGCTGTTTTTT.

The chain combines TRBV11-3 with TRBJ2-2; TRBD2 aligns across 11 bases. CDR3 length: 17 amino acids. V lost 5 bases, J lost 3 bases, and 8 bases stayed unmatched. CDR1 is SGHNT, CDR2 YENEEA, per germline. The CDR3 is CASSAILAGADTGELFF. The CDR3 bases are TGTGCCAGCAGCGCCATACTAGCGGGGGCTGACACCGGGGAGCTGTTTTTT.